The T cell receptor (beta chain) described here comes from a study of glioma-infiltrating T cells. The CDR3 is 18 residues long. Germline lookup yields CDR1 MGHRA and CDR2 YSYEKL. With V trimmed by 0 bases and J by 2 bases, 10 bases remained unmatched. TCR alpha and beta CDR3 regions were amplified from RNA using iRepertoire nested multiplex PCR. TCRdb processed the multiplex PCR reads anew with MiXCR; each CDR3 protein has one entry. This sample has a few hundred thousand distinct CDR3 sequences, with roughly two fifths found just once. The specimen was glioma tissue, nonneoplastic brain tissue, or PBMCs (not recorded which). This receptor was identified in a human donor with low-grade glioma or glioblastoma, undergoing nonglioma brain surgery, or in good health (not recorded which). The chain uses TRBV4-1 and TRBJ2-4, with 7 bases fitting TRBD2. The CDR3 protein is CASSQDVGGSRTKNIQYF. The CDR3 DNA sequence: TGCGCCAGCAGCCAAGATGTTGGCGGGAGTCGGACCAAAAACATTCAGTACTTC.